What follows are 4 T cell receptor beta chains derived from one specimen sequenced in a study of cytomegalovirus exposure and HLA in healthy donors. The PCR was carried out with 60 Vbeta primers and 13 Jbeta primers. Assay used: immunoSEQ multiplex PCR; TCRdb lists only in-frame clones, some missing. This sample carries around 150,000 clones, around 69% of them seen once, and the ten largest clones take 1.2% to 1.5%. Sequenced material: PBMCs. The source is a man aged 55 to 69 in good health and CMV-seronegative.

The CDR3 spells CASKQGVNQPQHF. As DNA, the CDR3 is TGTGCCAGCAAGCAGGGTGTCAATCAGCCCCAGCATTTT. The rearrangement links TRBV2 to TRBJ1-5; TRBD1 might be the D (5 bases). CDR3 length: 13 amino acids. Germline V gene lookup returns CDR1 SNHLY and CDR2 FYNNEI. Trimming left V 7 bases short and J 3 bases short, with 10 bases between.

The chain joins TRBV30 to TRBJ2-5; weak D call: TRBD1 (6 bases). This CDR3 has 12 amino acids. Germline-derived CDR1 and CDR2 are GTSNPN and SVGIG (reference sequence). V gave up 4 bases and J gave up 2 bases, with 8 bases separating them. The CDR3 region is CAWNTGQETQYF. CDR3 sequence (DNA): TGTGCCTGGAATACAGGGCAAGAGACCCAGTACTTC.

The CDR3 reads CASSSGELFQYF. CDR3 nucleotides: TGTGCCAGCAGCTCGGGGGAGCTCTTCCAGTACTTC. The chain has TRBV7-6 and TRBJ2-7, with D perhaps TRBD2 (6 bases). V dropped 4 bases and J dropped 10 bases, with 14 bases sitting between them. The CDR3 totals 12 residues. Germline CDR1 SGHVS, CDR2 FNYEAQ.

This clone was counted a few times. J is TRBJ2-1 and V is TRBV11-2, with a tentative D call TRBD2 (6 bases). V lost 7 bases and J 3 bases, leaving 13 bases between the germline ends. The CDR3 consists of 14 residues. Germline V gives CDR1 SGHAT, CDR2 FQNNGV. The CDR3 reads CASMAGPYYNEQFF. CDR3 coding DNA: TGTGCCAGCATGGCGGGACCCTACTACAATGAGCAGTTCTTC.